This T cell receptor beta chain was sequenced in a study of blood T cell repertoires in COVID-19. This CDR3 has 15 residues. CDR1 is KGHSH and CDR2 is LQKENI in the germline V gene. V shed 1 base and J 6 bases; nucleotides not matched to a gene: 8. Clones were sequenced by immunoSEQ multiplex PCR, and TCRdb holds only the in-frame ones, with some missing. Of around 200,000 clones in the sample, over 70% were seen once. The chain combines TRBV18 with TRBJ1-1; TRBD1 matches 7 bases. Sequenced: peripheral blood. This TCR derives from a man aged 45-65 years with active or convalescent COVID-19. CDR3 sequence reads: CASSPLAGQEAEAFF. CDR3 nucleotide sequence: TGTGCCAGCTCACCACTCGCCGGACAGGAGGCTGAAGCTTTCTTT.